Below are 7 T cell receptor beta chains sequenced from a single sample in a study of CD8 T cells in ankylosing spondylitis. Via MiXCR, TCRdb re-called the 5' RACE reads, giving one row per CDR3 protein. The data hold approximately 88,000 distinct CDR3 sequences, with about 9% observed a single time. Sequencing input: blood, either unsorted or a sorted T cell fraction (not recorded which). These receptors all stem from a male donor with ankylosing spondylitis or in good health (not recorded which).

This clonotype was found many times. The chain combines TRBV28 with TRBJ2-7; 12 bases match TRBD2. CDR1 is MDHEN, CDR2 SYDVKM, per germline. The CDR3 has 18 residues. Trimming removed 0 bases from V and 5 bases from J; junction bases left unmatched: 11. The CDR3 loop is CASSLWSLAGGPGDEQYF. In nucleotides, the CDR3 is TGTGCCAGCAGTTTATGGTCCCTAGCGGGGGGGCCAGGCGACGAGCAGTACTTC.

Concerning this clonotype itself: A much larger clone lies a single base off, so this may be a read error. The rearrangement joins TRBV28 to TRBJ1-5, with 7 nucleotides matching TRBD1. Germline V lookup: CDR1 MDHEN, CDR2 SYDVKM. The CDR3 sequence is 15 residues long. The CDR3 nucleotides read TGTACCAGCAGTCCTAAGGGGGCGAGCAATCAGCCCCAGCATTTT. Its protein is CTSSPKGASNQPQHF.

A remark on this clonotype: A much more abundant neighbour one base away suggests this may be a read error. The V call is TRBV9, the J call TRBJ1-2, with 7 bases identical to TRBD1. There are 15 residues in the CDR3. Germline values: CDR1 SGDLS, CDR2 YYNGEE. The CDR3 DNA follows: TGTGCCGGCAGCGTCCGGACAGGCGCTAACTATGGCTACACCTTC. The encoded protein is CAGSVRTGANYGYTF.

This clonotype came up many times. V and J are TRBV7-9 and TRBJ2-7; 9 nucleotides match TRBD1. Per germline, CDR1 SEHNR and CDR2 FQNEAQ (reference sequence). This CDR3 is 13 amino acids long. V lost 5 bases, J lost 2 bases, and 1 base stayed unmatched. CDR3 amino acids: CASSDRGAYEQYF. In DNA form, the CDR3 reads TGTGCCAGCAGCGACAGGGGGGCCTACGAGCAGTACTTC.

The sample holds many counts of this clonotype. This sequence joins TRBV5-1 and TRBJ2-7, with D perhaps TRBD2 (5 bases). This CDR3 region has 14 residues. V was shortened by 4 bases and J by 2 bases, with 13 bases between the two germline ends. Germline loops: CDR1 SGHRS, CDR2 YFSETQ. Here the CDR3 DNA reads TGCGCCAGCAGCCCCTCGGAGGACCCCTACGAGCAGTACTTC. Translated, it gives CASSPSEDPYEQYF.

This clonotype was recorded at least ten times. The CDR3 sequence is CALQEAGNTIYF. CDR3 coding DNA: TGCGCCTTGCAGGAGGCTGGAAACACCATATATTTT. The chain combines TRBV5-1 with TRBJ1-3; D ambiguous. Trimming removed 10 bases from V and 2 bases from J, with 10 bases in between. This CDR3 comprises 12 residues. The germline CDR1 and CDR2 sequences are SGHRS and YFSETQ.

This clonotype was detected ten times or more. V usage is TRBV27 and J usage is TRBJ1-3; D not resolved. Germline assignment: CDR1 MNHEY and CDR2 SMNVEV (reference sequence). CDR3 length: 14 amino acids. With 6 bases removed from V and 2 bases from J, the gap between germline ends came to 11 bases. CDR3 in amino acids: CASSPGYTGNTIYF. The CDR3, as DNA: TGTGCCAGCAGCCCGGGATACACTGGAAACACCATATATTTT.